What follows is one TCR beta chain and its context. The junction does not match germline at one end; this may be a read error. The time point is: pretreatment peripheral blood. Each individual provided 1 to 8 samples (taken pretreatment and on-treatment). Here immunoSEQ multiplex PCR was the method, and the copy in TCRdb shows in-frame clones only, minus some. The sample lists tens of thousands of clones; less than 90% were seen once. These data are taken from a study of PD-L1 blockade in urothelial cancer. The wider study: Patients began atezolizumab, 1,200 mg intravenously every 3 weeks, at some point between 2013 and 2014. Most patients, about nine tenths of the roughly 30, were males with bladder-origin cancer.

In germline, CDR1 is LNHDA, CDR2 SQIVND (reference sequence). The CDR3 sequence is 13 residues long. The clonotype comes from a woman aged 70-85 years with urothelial cancer. This chain joins TRBV19 and TRBJ1-3; D unresolved. This specimen consisted of PBMCs, obtained around atezolizumab (anti-PD-L1) treatment. CDR3 protein: CATSSVAGNTIYF. Here the CDR3 DNA reads TGTGCCACTAGTTCGGTGGCTGGAAACACCATATATTTT.